The 30 T cell receptor beta chains listed next were all sequenced from one sample in a study of post-analysis software for immune sequencing data. The library was made from cDNA and included unique molecular identifiers. TCRdb reprocessed the PCR reads via MiXCR and lists one record per CDR3 protein. The data contain about 190,000 distinct CDR3 sequences, 29% of them singletons. Their recognized antigens are unknown. Overall study findings and caveats: In patients, TRBV5-6, TRBV5-1 and TRBV20-1 belonged to several TRBV segments found more frequently than in controls.

Specimen: blood. The source is a girl aged 2-17 years with multiple sclerosis.

This clonotype appeared many times. The rearrangement joins TRBV18 to TRBJ2-1; 14 nucleotides match TRBD2. Germline values: CDR1 KGHSH, CDR2 LQKENI. V was pared by 4 bases and J by 5 bases, with 7 bases of the junction left unmatched. The CDR3 is 17 residues long. CDR3 in DNA: TGTGCCAGCTCACTCACGGCGGGACTAGCGGGAGACAATGAGCAGTTCTTC. Its protein product is CASSLTAGLAGDNEQFF.

This clonotype was found many times. The rearrangement uses TRBV12-3 or TRBV12-4 and TRBJ2-3; D is perhaps TRBD2 (5 bases). Deletions cut 3 bases from V and 9 bases from J, with 7 bases between. This CDR3 has 11 residues. CDR3 nucleotide sequence: TGTGCCAGCAGTTTGGGAGCGACGCAGTATTTT. Amino acid sequence: CASSLGATQYF.

The V gene is TRBV2, the J gene TRBJ2-3; 7 bases are a match to TRBD2. This CDR3 has 15 amino acids. Germline CDR1 is SNHLY and CDR2 is FYNNEI. The V gene end was trimmed by 5 bases and the J gene end by 4 bases; junction bases not matched to a gene: 9. This chain's CDR3 is CASSTGRRGADTQYF. Written as DNA, the CDR3 is TGTGCCAGCAGTACAGGACGCCGGGGGGCAGATACGCAGTATTTT.

The genes are TRBV11-2 and TRBJ2-4, with 9 nucleotides matching TRBD1. CDR3 length: 15 amino acids. Germline values: CDR1 SGHAT, CDR2 FQNNGV. The V and J ends lost 7 bases and 13 bases, in that order; junction bases with no gene match: 17. Here the CDR3 DNA reads TGTGCCAGCACCGATGGACAGGGGATGGGCAATGAGCAGTACTTC. Residues: CASTDGQGMGNEQYF.

Many counts were recorded for this clonotype. This chain links TRBV6-5 with TRBJ2-7; no clear D gene. The length of the CDR3 is 11 residues. The V gene's germline CDR1 is MNHEY and CDR2 SVGAGI. Trimming took 8 bases from V and 3 from J, leaving 8 bases between them. The CDR3 is CASRVGYEQYF. The CDR3 DNA is TGTGCCAGCCGCGTCGGCTACGAGCAGTACTTC.

This clonotype has a count of ten or more. The V gene is TRBV24-1, the J gene TRBJ1-2; a possible D gene is TRBD1 (5 bases). From germline, CDR1 is KGHDR and CDR2 SFDVKD. The CDR3 extends over 13 amino acids. The V gene lost 6 bases and the J gene lost 7 bases, with 14 bases spanning the gap. The CDR3 DNA is TGTGCCACCAGTTCCGGGCAGGGCGGTGGCTACACCTTC. It yields the protein CATSSGQGGGYTF.

On this clonotype itself: A read error is possible here, since a much larger clone lies one base away. The chain recombines TRBV20-1 with TRBJ2-3, with 9 bases fitting TRBD2. Germline loops: CDR1 DFQATT, CDR2 SNEGSKA (reference sequence). There are 15 residues in the CDR3. The DNA for the CDR3 is TGCAGTGCTCCCCTTAGCGGGAGCATCACAGGTACGCAGTATTTT. It is translated as CSAPLSGSITGTQYF.

This clonotype was detected only a few times. The chain has TRBV12-3 or TRBV12-4 and TRBJ1-1; D might be TRBD1 (6 bases). The CDR3 has 13 amino acids. V was clipped by 3 bases and J by 3 bases, with 8 bases between them. CDR3 amino acids: CASSLDRHTEAFF. DNA for the CDR3: TGTGCCAGCAGTTTGGACAGACACACTGAAGCTTTCTTT.

The table lists this clonotype with many counts. J is TRBJ2-5 and V is TRBV5-1; maybe TRBD2 (5 bases). Between the trimmed V and J ends, which lost 2 bases and 1 base, there was a span of 6 bases. In germline, CDR1 is SGHRS, CDR2 YFSETQ. CDR3 length equals 13 residues. The CDR3 DNA is TGCGCCAGCAGCTTTGGGAGCCAAGAGACCCAGTACTTC. This codes for CASSFGSQETQYF.

In its sample, this clonotype was seen many times. A read error may be the cause here, since a much bigger clone is one base away. The chain combines TRBV20-1 with TRBJ1-2, with 8 bases aligning to TRBD1. Germline CDR1 DFQATT, CDR2 SNEGSKA (reference sequence). Trimming removed 2 bases from V and 8 bases from J; junction bases left unmatched: 4. The CDR3 is 12 amino acids. CDR3 nucleotide sequence: TGCAGTGCTAGACACAGGGGGAGCGGCTACACCTTC. This gives the protein CSARHRGSGYTF.

In this sample, this clonotype turned up many times. The chain combines TRBV5-1 with TRBJ2-5, with a tentative D call TRBD2 (7 bases). This CDR3 is 16 amino acids long. V was shortened by 2 bases and J by 5 bases, with 19 bases between the two germline ends. The germline CDR1 and CDR2 sequences are SGHRS and YFSETQ. CDR3 residues: CASSFSGGGRPETQYF. The DNA of the CDR3 is TGCGCCAGCAGCTTTTCGGGCGGGGGCCGTCCCGAGACCCAGTACTTC.

Many counts were recorded for this clonotype. This chain uses TRBV7-2 with TRBJ2-3, with no clear D. The CDR3 covers 15 residues. V was clipped by 4 bases and J by 0 bases, with 11 bases between them. Germline assignment: CDR1 SGHTA and CDR2 FQGNSA. CDR3 sequence (DNA): TGTGCCAGCAGCTCAGCCGGAACTAGCACAGATACGCAGTATTTT. Its protein is CASSSAGTSTDTQYF.

V usage is TRBV6-1 and J usage is TRBJ2-3; no firm D call. V was cut by 1 base and J by 7 bases, with 9 bases left in between. Germline lookup yields CDR1 MNHNS and CDR2 SASEGT. This CDR3 region has 13 residues. This chain's CDR3 is CASSEVLKHTQYF. The CDR3 DNA sequence: TGTGCCAGCAGTGAAGTTTTAAAACATACGCAGTATTTT.

This clonotype has a count of ten or more. The rearrangement links TRBV29-1 to TRBJ2-6; 7 nucleotides match TRBD1. Trimming took 7 bases from V and 0 from J; bases not matched to a gene: 9. CDR1 is SQVTM, CDR2 ANQGSEA, per germline. The CDR3 is 16 amino acids. CDR3: CSAGTVLSSGANVLTF. For the CDR3, the DNA is TGCAGCGCCGGGACAGTCCTCAGCTCTGGGGCCAACGTCCTGACTTTC. Variable domain in full (rest from reference TRBV29-1 and TRBJ2-6): SAVISQKPSRDICQRGTSLTIQCQVDSQVTMMFWYRQQPGQSLTLIATANQGSEATYESGFVIDKFPISRPNLTFSTLTVSNMSPEDSSIYLCSAGTVLSSGANVLTFGAGSRLTVL.

This clonotype showed up just a few times. CDR3 in DNA: TGTGCCAGCAACCAGTTCATGGGAGGAAATGAGCAGTTCTTC. Translated: CASNQFMGGNEQFF. The rearrangement uses TRBV5-6 and TRBJ2-1, with TRBD2 as a possible D gene (6 bases). Germline V lookup: CDR1 SGHDT, CDR2 YYEEEE. V lost 6 bases and J lost 7, with 17 bases in between. This CDR3 contains 14 residues.

This clonotype showed up just a few times. This rearrangement joins TRBV6-6 to TRBJ2-7, with TRBD1 matching over 8 bases. The CDR3 sequence is 15 residues long. Germline CDR1 and CDR2: MNHNY and SVGAGI (reference sequence). The V gene end was trimmed by 1 base and the J gene end by 6 bases; junction bases not matched to a gene: 8. The DNA for the CDR3 is TGTGCCAGCAGTTACTATGGCGGACAGGGTGGCGAGCAGTACTTC. Translating it yields CASSYYGGQGGEQYF.

As regards this clonotype: A much larger clone lies a single base off, so this may be a read error. The CDR3 spells CASSDSEFFSTDTQYF. CDR3 coding DNA: TGTGCCAGCAGTGACTCGGAGTTTTTTAGCACAGATACGCAGTATTTT. The chain couples TRBV6-4 to TRBJ2-3; no clear D. CDR3 length equals 16 residues. V was trimmed by 0 bases and J by 0 bases, leaving 10 bases between them. Germline loops: CDR1 MRHNA, CDR2 SNTAGT.

The V and J genes are TRBV7-9 and TRBJ1-4; D uncertain. This CDR3 is 16 amino acids long. Trimming stripped 8 bases from V and 11 bases from J, with 27 bases between. The V gene's germline CDR1 is SEHNR and CDR2 FQNEAQ (reference sequence). The CDR3 sequence is CASAFLSFGEGEKLFF. The DNA of the CDR3 is TGTGCCAGCGCCTTCCTCAGCTTTGGGGAGGGTGAGAAACTGTTTTTT.

The V gene is TRBV12-3 or TRBV12-4, the J gene TRBJ2-1, with TRBD2 matching over 16 bases. The J segment lost 5 bases and the V segment lost 7 bases, leaving 11 bases of the junction unmatched. The CDR3 is made up of 18 amino acids. This CDR3 reads CASNFGTSGRAIDNEQFF. The DNA for the CDR3 is TGTGCCAGCAATTTTGGGACTAGCGGGAGGGCAATTGACAATGAGCAGTTCTTC.

The chain is built from TRBV5-1 and TRBJ2-1; 7 nucleotides agree with TRBD2. This CDR3 comprises 16 residues. Germline V lookup: CDR1 SGHRS, CDR2 YFSETQ. Trimming cost V 4 bases and J 6 bases; bases outside gene matches: 13. CDR3: CASSLRPGGRVNEQFF. The CDR3 nucleotides are TGCGCCAGCAGCCTAAGGCCGGGAGGACGGGTCAATGAGCAGTTCTTC.

There are a few counts of this clonotype. This chain joins TRBV3-1 and TRBJ2-1, with D maybe TRBD2 (5 bases). Germline loops: CDR1 LGHDT, CDR2 YNNKEL (reference sequence). The CDR3 is 15 residues long. Trimming pared 0 bases from V and 3 bases from J, leaving 9 bases between. In DNA form, the CDR3 reads TGTGCCAGCAGCCAAGATAGGGCGGGCTACAATGAGCAGTTCTTC. It translates to CASSQDRAGYNEQFF.

The rearrangement uses TRBV5-1 and TRBJ2-1; weak D call: TRBD1 (5 bases). Germline V lookup: CDR1 SGHRS, CDR2 YFSETQ. V shed 0 bases and J shed 0 bases, with 7 bases lying between them. This CDR3 has 15 amino acids. The CDR3 sequence is CASSLEQVSYNEQFF. The CDR3 DNA is TGCGCCAGCAGCTTGGAACAGGTCTCCTACAATGAGCAGTTCTTC.

The CDR3 region has the DNA TGTGCCAGCACCCCGGGCCAGGGGCGCGACACCGGGGAGCTGTTTTTT. Amino acids: CASTPGQGRDTGELFF. The chain recombines TRBV6-2 or TRBV6-3 with TRBJ2-2, with D maybe TRBD1 (6 bases). The germline V gene has CDR1 MNHEY and CDR2 SVGEGT. There are 16 residues in the CDR3. Between the trimmed V and J ends, which lost 7 bases and 3 bases, there was a span of 18 bases.

The sample holds a few counts of this clonotype. The chain carries TRBV3-1 and TRBJ2-5; D tentatively fits TRBD1 or TRBD2 (5 bases each). V lost 1 base and J 0 bases, leaving 9 bases between the germline ends. This CDR3 is 15 amino acids long. Germline V lookup: CDR1 LGHDT, CDR2 YNNKEL (reference sequence). The CDR3, as DNA: TGTGCCAGCAGCCAAGTGGGGCGGGACCAAGAGACCCAGTACTTC. It translates to CASSQVGRDQETQYF.

As for this clonotype: A much larger clonotype is one base distant, so this may be a read error. J is TRBJ2-1 and V is TRBV5-1; tentatively, D is TRBD1 or TRBD2 (5 bases each). CDR3 length: 14 amino acids. From germline, CDR1 is SGHRS and CDR2 YFSETQ. The CDR3 spells CASGLGTRGNEQFF. The CDR3 DNA is TGCGCCAGCGGCTTGGGAACTAGGGGAAATGAGCAGTTCTTC.

This chain links TRBV28 with TRBJ2-7; 13 bases align to TRBD2. The CDR3 is 18 residues long. V was clipped by 6 bases and J by 3 bases; unmatched bases: 14. Germline CDR1 and CDR2: MDHEN and SYDVKM. The CDR3 region has the DNA TGTGCCAGCAGCATGGGGGGACTAGCGGGAACTAGAGACTACGAGCAGTACTTC. The encoded protein is CASSMGGLAGTRDYEQYF.

The chain uses TRBV18 and TRBJ1-6, with D hard to call. The CDR3 runs 13 residues. The germline V and J ends were trimmed by 0 bases and 11 bases, with 8 bases remaining between them. Germline CDR1 is KGHSH and CDR2 is LQKENI. CDR3: CASSPPGSPPLHF. CDR3 bases: TGTGCCAGCTCACCACCGGGGTCTCCACCCCTCCACTTT. Complete variable domain (other parts from reference TRBV18 and TRBJ1-6): NAGVMQNPRHLVRRRGQEARLRCSPMKGHSHVYWYRQLPEEGLKFMVYLQKENIIDESGMPKERFSAEFPKEGPSILRIQQVVRGDSAAYFCASSPPGSPPLHFGNGTRLTVT.

The sample holds a few counts of this clonotype. V usage is TRBV30 and J usage is TRBJ1-2, with D unresolved. The V end lost 4 bases, the J end lost 1 base, and 10 bases lay between the germline ends. Germline CDR1 is GTSNPN and CDR2 is SVGIG (reference sequence). CDR3 length: 13 residues. The CDR3 DNA sequence: TGTGCCTGGACAGCCTACAATAACTATGGCTACACCTTC. It codes for CAWTAYNNYGYTF. Together with reference TRBV30 and TRBJ1-2, the CDR3 gives the full variable domain: SQTIHQWPATLVQPVGSPLSLECTVEGTSNPNLYWYRQAAGRGLQLLFYSVGIGQISSEVPQNLSASRPQDRQFILSSKKLLLSDSGFYLCAWTAYNNYGYTFGSGTRLTVV.

With regard to this clonotype: It may be a read error: a sequence one base away is much more abundant. V is TRBV6-2 or TRBV6-3 and J is TRBJ2-1; D may be TRBD2 (5 bases). Germline V CDR1 and CDR2: MNHEY, SVGEGT. The CDR3 sequence is 16 residues long. V lost 8 bases to trimming and J lost 2 bases, with 19 bases between them. The CDR3, as DNA: TGTGCCAGCGGCAGAGAACGAGGGATGCCCTACAATGAGCAGTTCTTC. Residues: CASGRERGMPYNEQFF.

This clonotype was seen many times. The chain carries TRBV7-8 and TRBJ2-3; TRBD1 matches 7 bases. Germline trimming cut 5 bases from V and 5 bases from J; bases unmatched to any gene: 13. The CDR3 consists of 16 residues. Looked up from germline, CDR1 is SGHVS and CDR2 is FQNEAQ. CDR3 DNA sequence: TGTGCCAGCAGCCCAGGCATGTTAGGGGGCGGAGATACGCAGTATTTT. It translates to CASSPGMLGGGDTQYF.